Following are 9 T cell receptor beta chains from one sample sequenced in a study of T cell repertoires in aging, cancer and after chemotherapy. The template was genomic DNA from peripheral blood, not RNA. TRB rearrangements spanning V, D and J were amplified using mixed TRB-A/B primers. MiXCR, applied by TCRdb to the multiplex PCR reads, yields one record per CDR3 protein. Among several thousand distinct CDR3 sequences listed, about 30% were seen once. The source material was blood. Every receptor here comes from a human donor with a blood cancer.

The CDR3 DNA is TGTGCCAGCAGTCTAGCGGGGGGCAGCACAGATACGCAGTATTTT. This gives the protein CASSLAGGSTDTQYF. J is TRBJ2-3 and V is TRBV6-5; 11 positions match TRBD2. From germline, CDR1 is MNHEY and CDR2 SVGAGI. The CDR3 sequence is 15 residues long. The V and J ends lost 5 bases and 0 bases, in that order; junction bases with no gene match: 1.

The V gene is TRBV5-6, the J gene TRBJ2-2; a weak D match, TRBD1 (6 bases). The ends were cut back, 0 bases at V and 3 bases at J, with 12 bases in the middle. Germline values: CDR1 SGHDT, CDR2 YYEEEE. The CDR3 spans 16 residues. CDR3 residues: CASSLASGVDTGELFF. The CDR3 bases are TGTGCCAGCAGCTTGGCCTCAGGGGTGGACACCGGGGAGCTGTTTTTT.

Turning to this clonotype: Given a much more abundant clone one base away, this may be a read error. This rearrangement joins TRBV27 to TRBJ1-6; 10 bases map to TRBD1. CDR3 size: 16 residues. With 5 bases clipped from V and 7 bases from J, the junction kept 8 bases outside the gene matches. The V gene's germline CDR1 is MNHEY and CDR2 SMNVEV (reference sequence). The CDR3 bases are TGTGCCAGCAGTCAATGGGGACAGGGGCACAATTCACCCCTCCACTTT. It translates to CASSQWGQGHNSPLHF.

Within the sample, this clonotype is medium-sized. V is TRBV5-5 and J is TRBJ2-5; D is undetermined. V was pared by 3 bases and J by 5 bases, with 11 bases between. CDR1 SGHKS and CDR2 YYEKEE come from the germline V gene (reference sequence). This CDR3 has 13 amino acids. The CDR3 DNA reads as TGTGCCAGCAGCTCCGTTCTTTGGGAGACCCAGTACTTC. Protein product: CASSSVLWETQYF.

This clonotype was detected only a few times. The V and J genes are TRBV18 and TRBJ2-6, with TRBD1 identical over 7 bases. CDR1 and CDR2 (germline): KGHSH, LQKENI. This CDR3 region has 18 residues. Trimming removed 3 bases from V and 0 bases from J; junction bases left unmatched: 8. The DNA of the CDR3 is TGTGCCAGCTCACCGGAAGGGGGACAGCACTCTGGGGCCAACGTCCTGACTTTC. It is translated as CASSPEGGQHSGANVLTF.

This clonotype was detected only a few times. The chain combines TRBV11-3 with TRBJ2-2; no reliable D call. The CDR3 loop spans 12 amino acids. Germline lookup yields CDR1 SGHNT and CDR2 YENEEA. V shed 1 base and J shed 8 bases, with 5 bases lying between them. Here the CDR3 reads CASSLAAGELFF. CDR3 sequence (DNA): TGTGCCAGCAGCTTAGCGGCTGGGGAGCTGTTTTTT. Combining the CDR3 with reference TRBV11-3 and TRBJ2-2 gives the whole variable domain EAGVVQSPRYKIIEKKQPVAFWCNPISGHNTLYWYLQNLGQGPELLIRYENEEAVDDSQLPKDRFSAERLKGVDSTLKIQPAELGDSAVYLCASSLAAGELFFGEGSRLTVL.

This clonotype is medium-sized. The V and J genes are TRBV19 and TRBJ2-1; 13 bases align to TRBD2. Trimming cost V 1 base and J 8 bases; bases outside gene matches: 11. Germline V gene data show CDR1 as LNHDA and CDR2 as SQIVND (reference sequence). This CDR3 is 18 amino acids long. The CDR3 here is CASSIVRTSGGIFDEQFF. CDR3 coding DNA: TGTGCCAGTAGTATAGTAAGGACTAGCGGGGGCATATTCGATGAGCAGTTCTTC.

The chain employs TRBV18 and TRBJ2-7; either TRBD1 or TRBD2 may fit D (6 bases each). Germline CDR1 reads KGHSH; CDR2 reads LQKENI. The V gene lost 6 bases and the J gene lost 2 bases, with 11 bases spanning the gap. This CDR3 is built from 13 residues. DNA for the CDR3: TGTGCCAGCTCGGGGGGCCTGACCTACGAGCAGTACTTC. Translated, it gives CASSGGLTYEQYF.

The chain recombines TRBV19 with TRBJ2-5; a weak D match, TRBD1 (5 bases). The germline V and J ends were trimmed by 9 bases and 0 bases, with 23 bases remaining between them. Looked up from germline, CDR1 is LNHDA and CDR2 is SQIVND (reference sequence). The CDR3 covers 17 residues. CDR3 amino acids: CASSCTGQITDQETQYF. CDR3 DNA: TGTGCCAGCAGCTGCACCGGACAAATAACAGACCAAGAGACCCAGTACTTC.